The 15 T cell receptor beta chains presented below share a single source sample, sequenced in a study of blood T cell repertoires in COVID-19. Data came from immunoSEQ multiplex PCR; TCRdb stores just in-frame clones and leaves some out. The repertoire includes approximately 300,000 clones, 75% to 90% of them detected once, and 2% to 2.5% sits in the top ten. The sequencing input was peripheral blood. Receptor source: a woman aged 50 to 60 who had recovered from COVID-19.

This clone was picked up one time. The chain joins TRBV5-5 to TRBJ1-4; D uncertain. Trimming took off 0 bases at V and 11 bases at J, with 17 bases between the two ends. The CDR3 consists of 15 residues. The germline V gene has CDR1 SGHKS and CDR2 YYEKEE (reference sequence). For the CDR3, the DNA is TGTGCCAGCAGCTTGGTTAATCTTGTGGGAGGTAAACTGTTTTTT. Its protein product is CASSLVNLVGGKLFF.

This sequence joins TRBV9 and TRBJ2-5; 7 bases fit TRBD2. The CDR3 covers 16 residues. V lost 4 bases, J lost 5 bases, and 14 bases stayed unmatched. From germline, CDR1 is SGDLS and CDR2 YYNGEE. The CDR3 DNA reads TGTGCCAGCAGCCAAAGCTGGCATCGGGGAGGGGAGACCCAGTACTTC. This codes for CASSQSWHRGGETQYF.

V and J are TRBV2 and TRBJ1-1; D is uncertain. This CDR3 spans 13 amino acids. The germline V gene has CDR1 SNHLY and CDR2 FYNNEI. Trimming shortened V by 10 bases and J by 3 bases, and 15 bases separated the two germline ends. CDR3 in amino acids: CATRLLWDTEAFF. CDR3 sequence (DNA): TGTGCCACCCGACTCCTCTGGGACACTGAAGCTTTCTTT.

J is TRBJ2-5 and V is TRBV5-1, with 10 positions matching TRBD2. V shed 1 base and J 5 bases; nucleotides not matched to a gene: 8. There are 16 residues in the CDR3. Germline V gives CDR1 SGHRS, CDR2 YFSETQ. CDR3 coding DNA: TGCGCCAGCAGCTTGATTAGCGGGGGGTCTTGGGAGACCCAGTACTTC. Translating it yields CASSLISGGSWETQYF.

The CDR3 nucleotides are TGTGCCTGGAGTGGGTTAGTACCCGGTGAAGCTTTCTTT. As protein: CAWSGLVPGEAFF. The chain carries TRBV30 and TRBJ1-1; D is ambiguous. The germline V gene encodes CDR1 GTSNPN and CDR2 SVGIG (reference sequence). V was trimmed by 1 base and J by 7 bases, leaving 13 bases between them. CDR3 length: 13 amino acids.

This sequence joins TRBV4-2 and TRBJ2-5, with TRBD2 matching over 10 bases. Germline-derived CDR1 and CDR2 are LGHNA and YNFKEQ. J gave up 5 bases and V 0 bases, and 6 bases lay outside the gene matches. The CDR3 contains 16 residues. The CDR3 reads CASSQEPAGGLETQYF. Written as DNA, the CDR3 is TGTGCCAGCAGCCAAGAACCAGCGGGGGGGCTGGAGACCCAGTACTTC.

The V gene is TRBV19, the J gene TRBJ1-1; no clear D gene. Germline V gene lookup returns CDR1 LNHDA and CDR2 SQIVND (reference sequence). CDR3 length: 14 residues. V dropped 7 bases and J dropped 4 bases, with 16 bases sitting between them. CDR3 residues: CASKHGRSGTEAFF. For the CDR3, the DNA is TGTGCCAGTAAACACGGCAGGTCAGGCACTGAAGCTTTCTTT.

The rearrangement links TRBV6-5 to TRBJ1-4; 8 bases match TRBD1. CDR3 length equals 14 residues. V trimming: 5 bases; J trimming: 5 bases; junction bases outside the gene matches: 4. Germline lookup yields CDR1 MNHEY and CDR2 SVGAGI. The CDR3 DNA sequence: TGTGCCAGCAGTCGACAGGGGTCGAATGAAAAACTGTTTTTT. Translated, it gives CASSRQGSNEKLFF.

This clone was observed a single time. The chain has TRBV29-1 and TRBJ1-2; no firm D call. Trimming removed 6 bases at V and 5 bases at J, with 22 bases between. The CDR3 sequence is 15 residues long. CDR1 is SQVTM, CDR2 ANQGSEA, per germline. The CDR3 DNA reads as TGCAGCGTCCGGGGAGAATCGGGCCTAGGGTATGGCTACACCTTC. This codes for CSVRGESGLGYGYTF.

This chain uses TRBV11-2 with TRBJ1-2; D may be TRBD1 (6 bases). V shed 6 bases and J shed 8 bases, with 25 bases lying between them. Germline CDR1 and CDR2: SGHAT and FQNNGV. The CDR3 contains 16 residues. In DNA form, the CDR3 reads TGTGCCAGCAGATCTACCTCGGGGGGGCGAGGTGTAGGCTACACCTTC. Translation: CASRSTSGGRGVGYTF.

The V and J genes are TRBV6-5 and TRBJ2-5, with 7 bases that match TRBD2. V was clipped by 8 bases and J by 1 base; unmatched bases: 4. The CDR3 covers 13 residues. CDR1 and CDR2 from the germline V gene are MNHEY and SVGAGI. CDR3 residues: CASGEGRQETQYF. The CDR3, as DNA: TGTGCCAGCGGGGAGGGGCGCCAAGAGACCCAGTACTTC.

The chain recombines TRBV6-6 with TRBJ1-5; 8 bases map to TRBD1. Germline V gene data show CDR1 as MNHNY and CDR2 as SVGAGI (reference sequence). V shed 6 bases and J 6 bases; nucleotides not matched to a gene: 10. CDR3 size: 15 residues. The CDR3 DNA sequence: TGTGCCAGCAGACCTGACAGGGGTGAAGGTCAGCCCCAGCATTTT. It encodes CASRPDRGEGQPQHF.

This clone was recorded a few times. CDR3 sequence (DNA): TGTGCCAGCAGTTTGACGGGACAGCGAAGCTATGGCTACACCTTC. This sequence encodes CASSLTGQRSYGYTF. The chain is built from TRBV28 and TRBJ1-2, with 7 bases matching TRBD1. Germline values: CDR1 MDHEN, CDR2 SYDVKM. The CDR3 sequence is 15 residues long. The V and J ends lost 3 bases and 4 bases, in that order; junction bases with no gene match: 8.

This chain connects TRBV6-5 to TRBJ1-4; the D is unclear. The germline CDR1 and CDR2 sequences are MNHEY and SVGAGI. Trimming stripped 4 bases from V and 8 bases from J, with 11 bases between. This CDR3 region has 13 residues. CDR3 in amino acids: CASSSPLREKLFF. The CDR3 bases are TGTGCCAGCAGTTCCCCGCTAAGAGAAAAACTGTTTTTT.

The chain joins TRBV7-2 to TRBJ2-7, with no clear D. The CDR3 consists of 14 residues. The germline V gene has CDR1 SGHTA and CDR2 FQGNSA. V lost 5 bases, J lost 3 bases, and 14 bases lay in between. CDR3 in amino acids: CASSPPGLYYEQYF. Here the CDR3 DNA reads TGTGCCAGCAGCCCACCTGGGCTTTACTACGAGCAGTACTTC.